This T cell receptor (beta chain) was identified in a study of cytomegalovirus exposure and HLA in healthy donors. Study-wide background: HLA-typed donors contributed around 82 million unique TCRs, which were held in an early data release. Regarding the study as a whole: TCR beta V- and J-gene trimming, according to a later analysis, was linked to a missense DCLRE1C variant. What a later analysis showed was that several of the most significant clusters appeared linked to common viral pathogens. Most observed TCR sequences were rare, whereas some public TCRs were detected in many donors.

A remark on this clone: Its antigen is currently unknown.

Use of 60 Vbeta and 13 Jbeta primers characterized the PCR. Sequenced by immunoSEQ multiplex PCR; TCRdb stores in-frame clones only, minus some. The data show about 130,000 clones, with around 78% seen just once and over 15% held by the top ten. Per germline, CDR1 MDHEN and CDR2 SYDVKM. V lost 3 bases to trimming and J lost 2 bases, with 5 bases between them. The CDR3 sequence is 12 residues long. The genes are TRBV28 and TRBJ2-7; D gene uncertain. The source is a man aged 18 to 30 in good health and CMV-seropositive. The sample taken for sequencing was PBMCs. CDR3 sequence reads: CASSFLPYEQYF. Here the CDR3 DNA reads TGTGCCAGCAGTTTCCTCCCCTACGAGCAGTACTTC. Using reference TRBV28 and TRBJ2-7 for the parts outside the CDR3, the full variable domain is DVKVTQSSRYLVKRTGEKVFLECVQDMDHENMFWYRQDPGLGLRLIYFSYDVKMKEKGDIPEGYSVSREKKERFSLILESASTNQTSMYLCASSFLPYEQYFGPGTRLTVT.